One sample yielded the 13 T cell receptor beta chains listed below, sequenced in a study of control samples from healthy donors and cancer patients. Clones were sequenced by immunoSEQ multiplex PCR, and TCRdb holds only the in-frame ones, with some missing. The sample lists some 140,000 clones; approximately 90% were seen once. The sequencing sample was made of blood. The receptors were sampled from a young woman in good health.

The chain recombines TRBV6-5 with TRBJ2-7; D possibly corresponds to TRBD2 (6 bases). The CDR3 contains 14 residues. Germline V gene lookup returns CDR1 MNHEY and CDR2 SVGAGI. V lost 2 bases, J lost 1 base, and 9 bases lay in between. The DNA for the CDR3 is TGTGCCAGCAGTTACCTTGGGGGGTCCTACGAGCAGTACTTC. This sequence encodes CASSYLGGSYEQYF.

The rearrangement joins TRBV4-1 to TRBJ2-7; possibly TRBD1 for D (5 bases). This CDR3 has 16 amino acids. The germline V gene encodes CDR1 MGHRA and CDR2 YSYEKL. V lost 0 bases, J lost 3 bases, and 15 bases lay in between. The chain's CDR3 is CASSQESRTQSYEQYF. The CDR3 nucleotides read TGCGCCAGCAGCCAAGAGAGCAGGACACAAAGCTACGAGCAGTACTTC.

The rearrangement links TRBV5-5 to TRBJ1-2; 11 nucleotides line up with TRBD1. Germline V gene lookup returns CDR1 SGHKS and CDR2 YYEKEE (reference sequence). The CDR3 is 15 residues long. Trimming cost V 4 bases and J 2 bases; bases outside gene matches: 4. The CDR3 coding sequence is TGTGCCAGCAGCCAGGGACAGGGGGTCAACTATGGCTACACCTTC. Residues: CASSQGQGVNYGYTF.

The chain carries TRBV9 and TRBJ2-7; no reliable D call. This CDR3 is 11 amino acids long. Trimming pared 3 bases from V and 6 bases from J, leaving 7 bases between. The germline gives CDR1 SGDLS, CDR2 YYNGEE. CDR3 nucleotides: TGTGCCAGCAGCGGTCGTCTCGAGCAGTACTTC. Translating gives CASSGRLEQYF.

The CDR3 loop reads CASSQTAMNTEAFF. CDR3 DNA: TGTGCCAGCAGCCAGACAGCAATGAACACTGAAGCTTTCTTT. V gene TRBV6-1 combines with J gene TRBJ1-1; D may be TRBD1 (5 bases). The CDR3 spans 14 residues. CDR1 and CDR2 (germline): MNHNS, SASEGT. V was cut by 6 bases and J by 0 bases, with 11 bases left in between.

Here the CDR3 reads CASSYGDRNQETQYF. CDR3 DNA: TGTGCCAGCAGCTACGGGGACAGGAACCAAGAGACCCAGTACTTC. This chain connects TRBV7-3 to TRBJ2-5, with 8 positions matching TRBD1. Unmatched junction bases numbered 4, after V lost 4 bases and J lost 0 bases. This CDR3 region has 15 residues. The germline V gene encodes CDR1 SGHTA and CDR2 FQGTGA.

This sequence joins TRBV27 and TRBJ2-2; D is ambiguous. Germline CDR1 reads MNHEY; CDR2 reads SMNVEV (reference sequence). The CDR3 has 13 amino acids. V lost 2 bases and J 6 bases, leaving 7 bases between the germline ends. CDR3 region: CASSLEVAGELFF. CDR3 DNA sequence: TGTGCCAGCAGTTTAGAGGTGGCCGGGGAGCTGTTTTTT.

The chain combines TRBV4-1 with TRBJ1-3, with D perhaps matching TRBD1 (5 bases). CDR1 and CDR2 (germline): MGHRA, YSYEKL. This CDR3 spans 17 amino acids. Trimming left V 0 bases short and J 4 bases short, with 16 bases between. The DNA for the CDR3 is TGCGCCAGCAGCCAAGATTTGGCCAGGGAGGGGGGAAACACCATATATTTT. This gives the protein CASSQDLAREGGNTIYF.

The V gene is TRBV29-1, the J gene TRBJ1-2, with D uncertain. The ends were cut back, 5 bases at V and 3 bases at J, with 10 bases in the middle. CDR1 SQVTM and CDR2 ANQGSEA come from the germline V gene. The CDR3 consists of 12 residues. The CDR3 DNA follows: TGCAGCGTTATGACGGAGTACTATGGCTACACCTTC. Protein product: CSVMTEYYGYTF.

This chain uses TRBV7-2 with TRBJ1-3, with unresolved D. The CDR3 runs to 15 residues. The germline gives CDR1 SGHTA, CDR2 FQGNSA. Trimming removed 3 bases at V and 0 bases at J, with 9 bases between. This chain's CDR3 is CASSFQGFSGNTIYF. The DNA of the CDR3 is TGTGCCAGCAGCTTTCAAGGCTTCTCTGGAAACACCATATATTTT.

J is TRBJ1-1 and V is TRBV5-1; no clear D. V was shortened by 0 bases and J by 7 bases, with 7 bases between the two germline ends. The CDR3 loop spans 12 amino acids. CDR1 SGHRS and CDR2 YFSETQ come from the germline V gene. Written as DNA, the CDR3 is TGCGCCAGCAGCTTGGGGCAGCATGAAGCTTTCTTT. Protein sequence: CASSLGQHEAFF. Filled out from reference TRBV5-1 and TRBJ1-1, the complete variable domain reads KAGVTQTPRYLIKTRGQQVTLSCSPISGHRSVSWYQQTPGQGLQFLFEYFSETQRNKGNFPGRFSGRQFSNSRSEMNVSTLELGDSALYLCASSLGQHEAFFGQGTRLTVV.

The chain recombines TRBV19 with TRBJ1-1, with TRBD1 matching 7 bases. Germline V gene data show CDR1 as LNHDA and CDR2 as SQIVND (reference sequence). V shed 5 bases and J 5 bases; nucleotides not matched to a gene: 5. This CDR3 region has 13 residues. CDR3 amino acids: CASSWTGKTEAFF. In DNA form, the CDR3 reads TGTGCCAGTAGTTGGACAGGAAAAACTGAAGCTTTCTTT. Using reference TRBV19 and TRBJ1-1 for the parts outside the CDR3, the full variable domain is DGGITQSPKYLFRKEGQNVTLSCEQNLNHDAMYWYRQDPGQGLRLIYYSQIVNDFQKGDIAEGYSVSREKKESFPLTVTSAQKNPTAFYLCASSWTGKTEAFFGQGTRLTVV.

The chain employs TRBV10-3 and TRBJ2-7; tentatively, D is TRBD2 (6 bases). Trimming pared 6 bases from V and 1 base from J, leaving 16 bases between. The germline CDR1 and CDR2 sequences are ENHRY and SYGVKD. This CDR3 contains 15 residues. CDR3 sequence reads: CAIREGIPQSYEQYF. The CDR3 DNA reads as TGTGCCATCAGGGAGGGGATCCCGCAATCCTACGAGCAGTACTTC.